This T cell receptor (beta chain) appears in the sequencing data of a study of blood T cell repertoires in COVID-19. Some clones are missing from TCRdb's copy, which holds only in-frame ones; the method was immunoSEQ multiplex PCR. The data contain about 68,000 clones, roughly 85% of them seen just once; the ten biggest clones take up roughly 8.1%. The source is a man aged 25 to 40 with acute or convalescent COVID-19. The sequenced sample consisted of peripheral blood.

The chain's CDR3 is CASSLTRTSGRRGELFF. CDR3 coding DNA: TGTGCCAGCAGCTTAACCCGGACTAGCGGGAGACGCGGGGAGCTGTTTTTT. V gene TRBV7-3 combines with J gene TRBJ2-2; 13 nucleotides match TRBD2. Germline V lookup: CDR1 SGHTA, CDR2 FQGTGA. This CDR3 is built from 17 residues. The ends lost 0 bases at V and 7 bases at J; junction bases unmatched: 5.